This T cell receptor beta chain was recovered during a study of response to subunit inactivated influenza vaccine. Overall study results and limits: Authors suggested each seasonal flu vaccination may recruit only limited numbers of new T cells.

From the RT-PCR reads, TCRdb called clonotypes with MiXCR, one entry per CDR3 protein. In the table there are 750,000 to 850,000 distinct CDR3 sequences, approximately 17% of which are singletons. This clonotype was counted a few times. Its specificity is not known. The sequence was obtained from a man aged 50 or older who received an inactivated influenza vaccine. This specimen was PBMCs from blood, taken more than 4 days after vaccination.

This CDR3 reads CASSLAGTSGIQETQYF. CDR3 DNA: TGCGCCAGCAGCTTGGCCGGAACTAGCGGGATCCAAGAGACCCAGTACTTC. V gene TRBV5-1 combines with J gene TRBJ2-5, with TRBD2 identical over 10 bases. CDR1 SGHRS and CDR2 YFSETQ come from the germline V gene. This CDR3 has 17 amino acids. V lost 0 bases to trimming and J lost 1 base; unmatched junction nucleotides: 6.